This T cell receptor beta chain was found in a study of OX40 agonist ivuxolimab in advanced cancers. Study summary: Head and neck, renal cell, melanoma or hepatocellular carcinoma were the cancers that dose-escalation patients had. Of mixed ages from about 23 to 79 and averaging roughly 60 years, the group was more than 65% male. Study results and caveats: Individuals who were partial responders at 0.1-3.0 mg/kg had clonal expansion that ranked among the lowest. Clones of CD4+ and CD8+ blood T cells grew by week 6 at doses of 0.1 to 3.0 mg/kg.

V was cut by 3 bases and J by 5 bases, with 13 bases left in between. This CDR3 spans 15 amino acids. The germline V gene has CDR1 SEHNR and CDR2 FQNEAQ (reference sequence). The protocol was immunoSEQ multiplex PCR, while the TCRdb copy is restricted to in-frame clones and leaves out a portion. The table lists about 120,000 clones, 85% to 95% of them singletons. On this clone itself: Its specificity is not known.

The chain uses TRBV7-9 and TRBJ2-2; D might be TRBD1 or TRBD2, each matching 5 bases. This sequence originates from an adult with an advanced solid tumor such as melanoma, head and neck, liver or kidney cancer. Sequencing used CD4+ or CD8+ T cells sorted from blood, obtained in a trial of the OX40 agonist ivuxolimab. The DNA for the CDR3 is TGTGCCAGCAGCTTGGGGACCGGGGCGACCGGGGAGCTGTTTTTT. It encodes CASSLGTGATGELFF.